These 14 T cell receptor beta chains came from one sample sequenced in a study of blood T cell repertoires in COVID-19. Libraries were prepared by immunoSEQ multiplex PCR; TCRdb keeps only in-frame clonotypes and omits some of them. The sample lists approximately 90,000 clones, roughly 80% seen once, with about half in the top ten. Sequencing input: peripheral blood. These receptors were taken from a human donor in a cohort sampled during active COVID-19.

The V and J genes are TRBV7-2 and TRBJ2-1; the match to TRBD1 covers 8 bases. Trimming took 2 bases from V and 3 from J; bases not matched to a gene: 3. Germline V lookup: CDR1 SGHTA, CDR2 FQGNSA. CDR3 length equals 15 residues. This CDR3 reads CASSLQGANYNEQFF. As DNA, the CDR3 is TGTGCCAGCAGCTTACAGGGGGCGAACTACAATGAGCAGTTCTTC. The variable domain in full, with the rest retrieved from reference TRBV7-2 and TRBJ2-1, is GAGVSQSPSNKVTEKGKDVELRCDPISGHTALYWYRQSLGQGLEFLIYFQGNSAPDKSGLPSDRFSAERTGGSVSTLTIQRTQQEDSAVYLCASSLQGANYNEQFFGPGTRLTVL.

CDR3: CARQGGTEAFF. The CDR3 coding sequence is TGTGCCCGACAGGGAGGAACTGAAGCTTTCTTT. This chain uses TRBV27 with TRBJ1-1; TRBD1 agrees at 7 bases. After removal of 11 bases from V and 5 bases from J, the junction contained 5 bases not matched to a gene. Germline V lookup: CDR1 MNHEY, CDR2 SMNVEV (reference sequence). The CDR3 sequence is 11 residues long.

The rearrangement links TRBV6-5 to TRBJ2-3, with 8 bases aligning to TRBD1. Trimming cost V 7 bases and J 7 bases; bases outside gene matches: 7. CDR1 is MNHEY and CDR2 is SVGAGI in the germline V gene. The CDR3 sequence is 13 residues long. This CDR3 reads CASTRTGMNTQYF. The CDR3 nucleotides are TGTGCCAGCACCCGGACAGGGATGAATACGCAGTATTTT.

The chain combines TRBV7-9 with TRBJ2-1; D gene unclear. CDR1 SEHNR and CDR2 FQNEAQ come from the germline V gene (reference sequence). The CDR3 runs to 13 residues. The V end lost 3 bases, the J end lost 8 bases, and 11 bases lay between the germline ends. The CDR3 DNA follows: TGTGCCAGCAGCTTCTATGATAGTCATGAGCAGTTCTTC. This encodes CASSFYDSHEQFF. Based on the CDR3 plus reference TRBV7-9 and TRBJ2-1, the full variable domain is DTGVSQNPRHKITKRGQNVTFRCDPISEHNRLYWYRQTLGQGPEFLTYFQNEAQLEKSRLLSDRFSAERPKGSFSTLEIQRTEQGDSAMYLCASSFYDSHEQFFGPGTRLTVL.

This chain links TRBV6-5 with TRBJ1-4; D perhaps matches TRBD1 (5 bases). The CDR3 consists of 14 residues. V was clipped by 4 bases and J by 7 bases, with 13 bases between them. Germline V CDR1 and CDR2: MNHEY, SVGAGI. The CDR3 DNA is TGTGCCAGCAGTTCCGGGGGAAGAGTTGAAAAACTGTTTTTT. Translating gives CASSSGGRVEKLFF.

The genes are TRBV7-2 and TRBJ2-7; 7 bases are a match to TRBD2. In germline, CDR1 is SGHTA, CDR2 FQGNSA. The trim removed 0 bases at V and 5 bases at J, leaving 4 bases unmatched. CDR3 size: 14 residues. CDR3 DNA: TGTGCCAGCAGCTTAGCGGGAGGGTGGGACGAGCAGTACTTC. As protein: CASSLAGGWDEQYF.

The rearrangement uses TRBV3-1 (or the pseudogene TRBV3-2) and TRBJ1-1; a weak D match, TRBD1 (6 bases). Germline CDR1 and CDR2: LGHDT and YNNKEL (reference sequence). CDR3 length: 15 residues. V dropped 6 bases and J dropped 5 bases, with 19 bases sitting between them. CDR3 nucleotide sequence: TGTGCCAGCAGAGACCCCAGGGGAGGGAGGACTGAAGCTTTCTTT. Encoded protein: CASRDPRGGRTEAFF.

The chain employs TRBV28 and TRBJ2-7; D is possibly TRBD1 (5 bases). Germline CDR1 MDHEN, CDR2 SYDVKM. This CDR3 region has 14 residues. V was cut by 1 base and J by 3 bases, with 10 bases left in between. CDR3 region: CASSLSGADYEQYF. CDR3 in DNA: TGTGCCAGCAGTTTATCTGGGGCGGACTACGAGCAGTACTTC.

The chain uses TRBV27 and TRBJ2-7, with D tentatively TRBD1 (6 bases). The CDR3 is 14 amino acids. The germline CDR1 and CDR2 sequences are MNHEY and SMNVEV (reference sequence). The ends were cut back, 2 bases at V and 3 bases at J, with 11 bases in the middle. The CDR3 region is CASSLRRTDYEQYF. CDR3 nucleotide sequence: TGTGCCAGCAGTTTAAGGAGGACAGACTACGAGCAGTACTTC.

This chain uses TRBV7-3 with TRBJ2-2; 7 bases line up with TRBD1. CDR3 length: 16 residues. Germline V gene lookup returns CDR1 SGHTA and CDR2 FQGTGA. V lost 0 bases to trimming and J lost 1 base; unmatched junction nucleotides: 2. The CDR3 nucleotides read TGTGCCAGCAGCTTAACCCGGGACAGGAACACCGGGGAGCTGTTTTTT. This translates into CASSLTRDRNTGELFF.

This chain uses TRBV7-2 with TRBJ2-3; D is undetermined. Germline lookup yields CDR1 SGHTA and CDR2 FQGNSA. Trimming took off 1 base at V and 7 bases at J, with 15 bases between the two ends. CDR3 length equals 15 residues. The CDR3 loop reads CASSLESLVANTQYF. CDR3 DNA: TGTGCCAGCAGCTTAGAGTCTCTAGTCGCAAATACGCAGTATTTT.

The rearrangement joins TRBV12-3 or TRBV12-4 to TRBJ1-1; no reliable D call. The V and J ends lost 2 bases and 4 bases respectively, with 8 bases between them. The CDR3 spans 13 residues. The CDR3 sequence: CASSLSSLTEAFF. DNA of the CDR3: TGTGCCAGCAGTTTATCCTCCCTCACTGAAGCTTTCTTT.

The rearrangement uses TRBV18 and TRBJ2-3, with TRBD2 identical over 8 bases. V lost 6 bases to trimming and J lost 0 bases; unmatched junction nucleotides: 8. Germline lookup yields CDR1 KGHSH and CDR2 LQKENI. The CDR3 covers 16 residues. The DNA for the CDR3 is TGTGCCAGCTCGGGAACTAGCGGAACTAGCACAGATACGCAGTATTTT. Residues: CASSGTSGTSTDTQYF.

The chain couples TRBV5-5 to TRBJ1-1, with 10 positions matching TRBD1. The CDR3 runs to 14 residues. Trimming cost V 4 bases and J 4 bases; bases outside gene matches: 4. Per the germline V gene, CDR1 is SGHKS and CDR2 is YYEKEE (reference sequence). Written as DNA, the CDR3 is TGTGCCAGCAGCCTGGACAGGGGGGGCACTGAAGCTTTCTTT. Translated: CASSLDRGGTEAFF. Full variable domain (missing parts from reference TRBV5-5 and TRBJ1-1): DAGVTQSPTHLIKTRGQQVTLRCSPISGHKSVSWYQQVLGQGPQFIFQYYEKEERGRGNFPDRFSARQFPNYSSELNVNALLLGDSALYLCASSLDRGGTEAFFGQGTRLTVV.